This is a list of T cell receptor beta chains from one sample in a study of T cells after yellow fever vaccination. A single record per CDR3 protein comes from TCRdb applying MiXCR to the 5' RACE reads. The repertoire consists of about 130,000 distinct CDR3 sequences, with around 6.3% occurring once and the leading ten covering 0.55% to 0.7%. The specimen comprised CD4+ T cells sorted from PBMCs, sampled 10 days after the yellow fever booster vaccination. The source of these receptors is a young man who received the YFV17D yellow fever vaccine. Both conserved end residues are trimmed from each CDR3. Fields, in order: J gene, V gene, CDR3 protein.

j_call: TRBJ1-5
v_call: TRBV12-3/TRBV12-4
cdr3_aa: ASSLGGGGNQPQH

j_call: TRBJ2-1
v_call: TRBV18
cdr3_aa: ASSPLSTDNEQF

j_call: TRBJ2-7
v_call: TRBV5-1
cdr3_aa: ASSLEGGGRVYEQY

j_call: TRBJ2-1
v_call: TRBV20-1
cdr3_aa: SARPSGRAYNEQF

j_call: TRBJ2-7
v_call: TRBV7-8
cdr3_aa: ASSTRPDRALFR

j_call: TRBJ2-1
v_call: TRBV7-8
cdr3_aa: ASSFRGSTYNEQF

j_call: TRBJ2-6
v_call: TRBV5-1
cdr3_aa: ASSPGSGANVLT

j_call: TRBJ2-7
v_call: TRBV12-3/TRBV12-4
cdr3_aa: ASSHRQGASGEQY

j_call: TRBJ2-7
v_call: TRBV9
cdr3_aa: ASSVVPASYEQY

j_call: TRBJ2-3
v_call: TRBV7-2
cdr3_aa: ASSPRDSSRNTQY

j_call: TRBJ2-1
v_call: TRBV18
cdr3_aa: ASSPEADPYNEQF

j_call: TRBJ2-7
v_call: TRBV20-1
cdr3_aa: SAESGDEQY

j_call: TRBJ1-1
v_call: TRBV20-1
cdr3_aa: SAKTTNTEAF

j_call: TRBJ2-2
v_call: TRBV12-3/TRBV12-4
cdr3_aa: ASSFLGPLGLAGGTGELF

j_call: TRBJ2-1
v_call: TRBV30
cdr3_aa: AWSVQQGAYNEQF

j_call: TRBJ1-5
v_call: TRBV6-2/TRBV6-3
cdr3_aa: ASSPEHQPQH

j_call: TRBJ2-7
v_call: TRBV7-9
cdr3_aa: ASSLGVMNGGSQY

j_call: TRBJ2-6
v_call: TRBV5-5
cdr3_aa: ASSPGTVTGANVLT

j_call: TRBJ2-1
v_call: TRBV3-1
cdr3_aa: ASSQEGGGLGREQF

j_call: TRBJ1-2
v_call: TRBV6-5
cdr3_aa: ASMGTLDSYGYT

j_call: TRBJ1-1
v_call: TRBV20-1
cdr3_aa: SASMGGGVNTEAF

j_call: TRBJ2-3
v_call: TRBV7-6
cdr3_aa: ASSLSSGRAFPQTQY

j_call: TRBJ2-6
v_call: TRBV18
cdr3_aa: ASSLQGGSGANVLT

j_call: TRBJ2-3
v_call: TRBV7-2
cdr3_aa: ASSRGSGRASDTQY

j_call: TRBJ2-2
v_call: TRBV20-1
cdr3_aa: SASTRTGELF

j_call: TRBJ2-7
v_call: TRBV10-1
cdr3_aa: ASSDPGRSAYEQY

j_call: TRBJ2-3
v_call: TRBV10-2
cdr3_aa: ASSEVTPSTDTQY

j_call: TRBJ2-1
v_call: TRBV2
cdr3_aa: ASSEASGSSYNEQF

j_call: TRBJ1-4
v_call: TRBV5-1
cdr3_aa: ASRERGGAEEKLF

j_call: TRBJ2-5
v_call: TRBV12-3/TRBV12-4
cdr3_aa: ASSLRVASGSQETQY

j_call: TRBJ1-5
v_call: TRBV12-3/TRBV12-4
cdr3_aa: ASKVSNQPQH

j_call: TRBJ2-5
v_call: TRBV5-6
cdr3_aa: ASSFDDIQETQY

j_call: TRBJ1-2
v_call: TRBV25-1
cdr3_aa: ASSEYRSGNYGYT

j_call: TRBJ2-5
v_call: TRBV4-3
cdr3_aa: ASSQGTLAGRLQETQY

j_call: TRBJ2-4
v_call: TRBV20-1
cdr3_aa: SVTSGLTKNIQY

j_call: TRBJ2-2
v_call: TRBV6-2/TRBV6-3
cdr3_aa: ASRQGLFTGELF

j_call: TRBJ2-7
v_call: TRBV10-1
cdr3_aa: ASSDRYYEQY

j_call: TRBJ2-7
v_call: TRBV7-3
cdr3_aa: ASSLMSNYEQY

j_call: TRBJ2-3
v_call: TRBV6-5
cdr3_aa: ASRPTSGRLDTQY

j_call: TRBJ2-5
v_call: TRBV7-8
cdr3_aa: ASSSRTGRAETQY

j_call: TRBJ2-5
v_call: TRBV6-6
cdr3_aa: ASSLTRFETQY